A single sample gave rise to the 30 T cell receptor beta chains below, sequenced in a study of cytomegalovirus exposure and HLA in healthy donors. Use of 60 Vbeta and 13 Jbeta primers characterized the PCR. Some clones are missing from TCRdb's copy, which holds only in-frame ones; the method was immunoSEQ multiplex PCR. The sample comprises around 140,000 clones, roughly 89% of which are singletons, and around 5.5% rests with the top ten. The sequenced sample consisted of PBMCs. These TCRs come from a woman aged 25-40 years in good health and CMV-seronegative.

V gene TRBV4-1 combines with J gene TRBJ2-3; TRBD1 aligns across 8 bases. This CDR3 has 14 residues. J lost 6 bases, V lost 0 bases, and 2 bases had no gene match. The germline CDR1 and CDR2 sequences are MGHRA and YSYEKL. The CDR3 sequence: CASSQDQGADTQYF. The DNA for the CDR3 is TGCGCCAGCAGCCAAGATCAGGGGGCCGATACGCAGTATTTT.

The rearrangement uses TRBV5-1 and TRBJ1-1, with a tentative D call TRBD1 (6 bases). Germline V CDR1 and CDR2: SGHRS, YFSETQ. The CDR3 length is 13 residues. The ends were cut back, 6 bases at V and 1 base at J, with 10 bases in the middle. The CDR3 sequence is CASNRDTNTEAFF. CDR3 in DNA: TGCGCCAGCAACCGGGACACGAACACTGAAGCTTTCTTT.

In its sample, this clone was seen a few times. V and J are TRBV4-1 and TRBJ2-7; 8 nucleotides line up with TRBD1. This CDR3 spans 15 amino acids. Germline V gene lookup returns CDR1 MGHRA and CDR2 YSYEKL. After removal of 1 base from V and 7 bases from J, the junction contained 9 bases not matched to a gene. The CDR3 is CASSQAGTGFGEQYF. The CDR3 region has the DNA TGCGCCAGCAGCCAAGCCGGGACAGGCTTTGGGGAGCAGTACTTC.

Notes on this clone: Other DNA sequences of this sample code for an identical CDR3. This rearrangement joins TRBV11-3 to TRBJ2-1, with 8 nucleotides matching TRBD2. The CDR3 totals 18 residues. With V trimmed by 0 bases and J by 0 bases, 7 bases remained unmatched. Germline V lookup: CDR1 SGHNT, CDR2 YENEEA. CDR3 in DNA: TGTGCCAGCAGCTTAGATCAGGGTGGGACTAGCTCCTACAATGAGCAGTTCTTC. Encoded protein: CASSLDQGGTSSYNEQFF. Supplemented by reference TRBV11-3 and TRBJ2-1, the full variable domain reads EAGVVQSPRYKIIEKKQPVAFWCNPISGHNTLYWYLQNLGQGPELLIRYENEEAVDDSQLPKDRFSAERLKGVDSTLKIQPAELGDSAVYLCASSLDQGGTSSYNEQFFGPGTRLTVL.

J is TRBJ2-7 and V is TRBV5-1, with D possibly TRBD1 on 5 matching bases. The V gene's germline CDR1 is SGHRS and CDR2 YFSETQ. V lost 0 bases and J 4 bases, leaving 14 bases between the germline ends. There are 15 residues in the CDR3. The CDR3 loop is CASSLESSPGYEQYF. CDR3 coding DNA: TGCGCCAGCAGCTTGGAGTCCTCCCCAGGGTACGAGCAGTACTTC.

The chain has TRBV4-1 and TRBJ2-7; TRBD2 matches 9 bases. The CDR3 spans 15 residues. CDR1 MGHRA and CDR2 YSYEKL come from the germline V gene. J gave up 5 bases and V 6 bases, and 11 bases lay outside the gene matches. This CDR3 reads CASRPLAGVSHEQYF. The CDR3, as DNA: TGCGCCAGCAGACCTTTAGCGGGAGTTTCCCACGAGCAGTACTTC.

This clone came up a few times. V gene TRBV2 combines with J gene TRBJ1-6, with 10 bases aligning to TRBD1. J gave up 6 bases and V 7 bases, and 6 bases lay outside the gene matches. The germline gives CDR1 SNHLY, CDR2 FYNNEI. This CDR3 is built from 15 residues. The CDR3 DNA sequence: TGTGCCAGCACCTTGGGGGACAGGGGTAATTCACCCCTCCACTTT. Amino acids: CASTLGDRGNSPLHF.

The genes are TRBV19 and TRBJ2-7, with 9 bases lining up with TRBD2. This CDR3 comprises 15 residues. The V and J ends lost 4 bases and 0 bases, in that order; junction bases with no gene match: 4. The germline CDR1 and CDR2 sequences are LNHDA and SQIVND (reference sequence). CDR3 sequence: CASSRAGGSSYEQYF. CDR3 bases: TGTGCCAGTAGTAGGGCGGGGGGGAGCTCCTACGAGCAGTACTTC. The entire variable domain, with the rest obtained from reference TRBV19 and TRBJ2-7, is as follows: DGGITQSPKYLFRKEGQNVTLSCEQNLNHDAMYWYRQDPGQGLRLIYYSQIVNDFQKGDIAEGYSVSREKKESFPLTVTSAQKNPTAFYLCASSRAGGSSYEQYFGPGTRLTVT.

The genes are TRBV7-2 and TRBJ1-6; the D is unclear. Germline V lookup: CDR1 SGHTA, CDR2 FQGNSA. The CDR3 has 15 residues. Trimming left V 1 base short and J 6 bases short, with 10 bases between. CDR3 in DNA: TGTGCCAGCAGCTTAGATAGTTATTCTAATTCACCCCTCCACTTT. This sequence encodes CASSLDSYSNSPLHF. The whole variable domain, filled in from reference TRBV7-2 and TRBJ1-6, reads GAGVSQSPSNKVTEKGKDVELRCDPISGHTALYWYRQSLGQGLEFLIYFQGNSAPDKSGLPSDRFSAERTGGSVSTLTIQRTQQEDSAVYLCASSLDSYSNSPLHFGNGTRLTVT.

This clone occurred once. The V gene is TRBV4-1, the J gene TRBJ2-2, with D unclear. V dropped 4 bases and J dropped 4 bases, with 19 bases sitting between them. The CDR3 has 17 residues. Germline V lookup: CDR1 MGHRA, CDR2 YSYEKL. The DNA for the CDR3 is TGCGCCAGCAGCCCTCTCAGATTGCTGCCGGGCACCGGGGAGCTGTTTTTT. Its protein product is CASSPLRLLPGTGELFF.

V usage is TRBV9 and J usage is TRBJ1-1, with TRBD1 identical over 8 bases. With 3 bases clipped from V and 1 base from J, the junction kept 8 bases outside the gene matches. Germline values: CDR1 SGDLS, CDR2 YYNGEE. This CDR3 is built from 16 residues. This CDR3 is CASSALSGGRNTEAFF. CDR3 nucleotide sequence: TGTGCCAGCAGCGCACTGTCAGGGGGCCGGAACACTGAAGCTTTCTTT.

This clone was counted many times. This chain joins TRBV4-3 and TRBJ2-7; maybe TRBD1 (7 bases). V was cut by 4 bases and J by 4 bases, with 14 bases left in between. CDR3 length: 14 residues. Germline V gene data show CDR1 as LGHNA and CDR2 as YSLEER. The CDR3 reads CASSLLTGRYEQYF. The CDR3 DNA is TGCGCCAGCAGCCTATTGACAGGGAGGTACGAGCAGTACTTC.

This chain uses TRBV5-8 with TRBJ1-6; D gene unclear. There are 18 residues in the CDR3. The germline gives CDR1 SGHTS, CDR2 YDEGEE. Trimming pared 0 bases from V and 0 bases from J, leaving 13 bases between. The CDR3 DNA follows: TGTGCCAGCAGCTTGGTCAAGCAGAGCGGCTCCTATAATTCACCCCTCCACTTT. It is translated as CASSLVKQSGSYNSPLHF.

The chain uses TRBV4-3 and TRBJ2-1; 10 bases align to TRBD2. Looked up from germline, CDR1 is LGHNA and CDR2 is YSLEER. The CDR3 length is 14 residues. Trimming cost V 3 bases and J 6 bases; bases outside gene matches: 2. In DNA, the CDR3 is TGCGCCAGCAGCCAGAGACTAGCGGGCAATGAGCAGTTCTTC. It translates to CASSQRLAGNEQFF.

Note on this clone: A read error may account for a junction end that differs from germline. This sequence joins TRBV7-9 and TRBJ1-1, with D unclear. Germline V gene data show CDR1 as SEHNR and CDR2 as FQNEAQ (reference sequence). This CDR3 comprises 14 residues. CDR3 sequence reads: CSSSVKRAPSEAFF. The CDR3 nucleotides are TGTTCCAGCAGCGTTAAACGTGCCCCGAGTGAAGCTTTCTTT. The full variable domain, its missing parts supplied by reference TRBV7-9 and TRBJ1-1, is DTGVSQNPRHKITKRGQNVTFRCDPISEHNRLYWYRQTLGQGPEFLTYFQNEAQLEKSRLLSDRFSAERPKGSFSTLEIQRTEQGDSAMYLCSSSVKRAPSEAFFGQGTRLTVV.

The chain joins TRBV29-1 to TRBJ2-1; perhaps TRBD1 as D (6 bases). CDR1 SQVTM and CDR2 ANQGSEA come from the germline V gene. The CDR3 is 13 residues long. The CDR3 region is CSGTGTSYNEQFF. In nucleotides, the CDR3 is TGCAGTGGAACCGGGACATCCTACAATGAGCAGTTCTTC.

The table lists this clone with a few counts. The chain combines TRBV9 with TRBJ1-4; the match to TRBD1 covers 7 bases. This CDR3 spans 15 amino acids. V lost 4 bases to trimming and J lost 4 bases; unmatched junction nucleotides: 7. CDR1 is SGDLS and CDR2 is YYNGEE in the germline V gene. In nucleotides, the CDR3 is TGTGCCAGCAGCCCGTGGGGACAGAATAATGAAAAACTGTTTTTT. It specifies CASSPWGQNNEKLFF.

The CDR3 DNA is TGTGCCAGTAGTATAGGCGCGACAGTCCAAGAGACCCAGTACTTC. Translated, it gives CASSIGATVQETQYF. V gene TRBV19 combines with J gene TRBJ2-5, with D tentatively TRBD1 (5 bases). The V gene's germline CDR1 is LNHDA and CDR2 SQIVND (reference sequence). This CDR3 spans 15 amino acids. Trimming shortened V by 1 base and J by 1 base, and 10 bases separated the two germline ends.

This chain joins TRBV7-3 and TRBJ1-2; no definite D call. V lost 5 bases and J 2 bases, leaving 9 bases between the germline ends. The CDR3 spans 13 residues. The germline V gene has CDR1 SGHTA and CDR2 FQGTGA. The CDR3 coding sequence is TGTGCCAGCAGCCCTACGGGGAACTATGGCTACACCTTC. It is translated as CASSPTGNYGYTF.

This chain links TRBV20-1 with TRBJ1-5; perhaps TRBD1 as D (6 bases). V was cut by 5 bases and J by 7 bases, with 9 bases left in between. Germline CDR1 reads DFQATT; CDR2 reads SNEGSKA (reference sequence). The CDR3 covers 11 residues. As DNA, the CDR3 is TGCAGTGCTCAGGGGCACCAGCCCCAGCATTTT. It specifies CSAQGHQPQHF.

V is TRBV7-9 and J is TRBJ2-7; 8 positions match TRBD2. Germline CDR1 reads SEHNR; CDR2 reads FQNEAQ (reference sequence). After removal of 0 bases from V and 3 bases from J, the junction contained 1 base not matched to a gene. This CDR3 has 14 residues. CDR3 amino acids: CASSLAGGGYEQYF. CDR3 bases: TGTGCCAGCAGCTTAGCCGGGGGGGGCTACGAGCAGTACTTC.

In this sample, this clone turned up once. The chain is built from TRBV5-1 and TRBJ2-1; D is possibly TRBD1 (6 bases). The germline gives CDR1 SGHRS, CDR2 YFSETQ. The CDR3 contains 12 residues. V was trimmed by 0 bases and J by 12 bases, leaving 10 bases between them. CDR3 protein: CASSLDLQGQFF. As DNA, the CDR3 is TGCGCCAGCAGCTTGGATCTACAGGGGCAGTTCTTC. The variable domain in full, completed from reference TRBV5-1 and TRBJ2-1, reads KAGVTQTPRYLIKTRGQQVTLSCSPISGHRSVSWYQQTPGQGLQFLFEYFSETQRNKGNFPGRFSGRQFSNSRSEMNVSTLELGDSALYLCASSLDLQGQFFGPGTRLTVL.

The CDR3 nucleotides are TGTGCCAGCAGCCCAATCAGGGGACAGTCGGGCCAAGAGACCCAGTACTTC. Translating gives CASSPIRGQSGQETQYF. V is TRBV9 and J is TRBJ2-5, with 7 nucleotides matching TRBD1. Losses at the gene ends were 4 bases for V and 1 base for J; bases not matched to a gene: 13. The CDR3 loop spans 17 amino acids. Germline values: CDR1 SGDLS, CDR2 YYNGEE.

This chain links TRBV7-9 with TRBJ2-7; D unresolved. Germline values: CDR1 SEHNR, CDR2 FQNEAQ (reference sequence). This CDR3 has 13 amino acids. Trimming removed 0 bases at V and 3 bases at J, with 6 bases between. CDR3 nucleotide sequence: TGTGCCAGCAGCTTAGCGCTGAGCTACGAGCAGTACTTC. It is translated as CASSLALSYEQYF.

The rearrangement joins TRBV19 to TRBJ2-7, with D unclear. The CDR3 covers 13 residues. Looked up from germline, CDR1 is LNHDA and CDR2 is SQIVND (reference sequence). The V end lost 0 bases, the J end lost 4 bases, and 7 bases lay between the germline ends. Written as DNA, the CDR3 is TGTGCCAGTAGTATAGAGGGCAGTTACGAGCAGTACTTC. Translated: CASSIEGSYEQYF. The full variable domain, in which reference TRBV19 and TRBJ2-7 provide the parts outside the CDR3, is DGGITQSPKYLFRKEGQNVTLSCEQNLNHDAMYWYRQDPGQGLRLIYYSQIVNDFQKGDIAEGYSVSREKKESFPLTVTSAQKNPTAFYLCASSIEGSYEQYFGPGTRLTVT.

V and J are TRBV9 and TRBJ1-3, with D possibly being TRBD1 (5 bases). The V end lost 2 bases, the J end lost 2 bases, and 14 bases lay between the germline ends. CDR1 is SGDLS and CDR2 is YYNGEE in the germline V gene. The CDR3 totals 16 residues. The DNA of the CDR3 is TGTGCCAGCAGCGTCCTCGGGGGTTTCACTGGAAACACCATATATTTT. It translates to CASSVLGGFTGNTIYF.

This chain links TRBV7-6 with TRBJ2-1, with D possibly matching TRBD1 (6 bases). The ends were cut back, 5 bases at V and 0 bases at J, with 14 bases in the middle. Germline V lookup: CDR1 SGHVS, CDR2 FNYEAQ. The CDR3 contains 16 residues. The CDR3 reads CASSVGHPSSYNEQFF. The CDR3 region has the DNA TGTGCCAGCAGCGTGGGACACCCGAGCTCCTACAATGAGCAGTTCTTC.

The table lists this clone with a count of one. The chain employs TRBV15 and TRBJ2-5; 14 bases agree with TRBD2. The V gene end was trimmed by 4 bases and the J gene end by 5 bases; junction bases not matched to a gene: 6. CDR1 and CDR2 from the germline V gene are LNHNV and YYDKDF (reference sequence). The CDR3 has 16 amino acids. The chain's CDR3 is CATSTRLAGGLETQYF. The CDR3 DNA reads TGTGCCACCAGCACACGACTAGCGGGGGGGCTTGAGACCCAGTACTTC.

V and J are TRBV10-3 and TRBJ2-1; 8 bases agree with TRBD2. Germline CDR1 and CDR2: ENHRY and SYGVKD. The CDR3 extends over 14 amino acids. V shed 10 bases, J shed 4 bases, and the junction held 9 bases outside the gene matches. The CDR3 region is CATGPGGVYNEQFF. The CDR3 coding sequence is TGTGCCACCGGCCCCGGGGGGGTTTACAATGAGCAGTTCTTC.

This sequence joins TRBV21-1 and TRBJ1-3; TRBD1, the table's D call, lacks a check against the DNA. TRBV21-1 is a pseudogene locus. The CDR3 totals 17 residues. CDR3 amino acids: CASSNELPTGKGNTIYF. Here the CDR3 DNA reads TGTGCCAGCAGCAACGAACTACCGACAGGGAAAGGAAACACCATATATTTT.